The 20 T cell receptor beta chains below come from one sample, sequenced in a study of blood T cell repertoires in COVID-19. Assay used: immunoSEQ multiplex PCR; TCRdb lists only in-frame clones, some missing. The repertoire includes around 130,000 clones, 75% to 90% of them detected once, and about 2.3% sits in the top ten. Sequences were obtained from PBMCs or T cells enriched from blood (not recorded which). These receptors originate from a woman in her forties or fifties who had recovered from COVID-19.

V usage is TRBV12-3 or TRBV12-4 and J usage is TRBJ1-2, with 9 bases that match TRBD1. CDR3 length: 13 amino acids. V gave up 3 bases and J gave up 8 bases; unmatched junction bases: 4. The CDR3 bases are TGTGCCAGCAGTTTTGGGGACAGGGCCGGCTACACCTTC. Translated: CASSFGDRAGYTF.

The chain has TRBV27 and TRBJ2-1; 9 bases match TRBD1. There are 14 residues in the CDR3. J was trimmed by 9 bases and V by 6 bases; bases with no gene match: 9. Germline-derived CDR1 and CDR2 are MNHEY and SMNVEV (reference sequence). CDR3 nucleotides: TGTGCCAGCAGCCCTATACCGGACAGGGGTGAGCAGTTCTTC. It specifies CASSPIPDRGEQFF.

This clone was seen a handful of times. The chain carries TRBV7-8 and TRBJ1-5, with TRBD1 matching over 7 bases. The junction had 4 bases not matched to a gene; V was cut back by 3 bases and J by 2 bases. This CDR3 region has 15 residues. In germline, CDR1 is SGHVS, CDR2 FQNEAQ. In DNA form, the CDR3 reads TGTGCCAGCAGCTTCCATGGACAGGGCAATCAGCCCCAGCATTTT. Translation gives CASSFHGQGNQPQHF.

The chain couples TRBV2 to TRBJ1-2; D gene uncertain. Trimming removed 5 bases at V and 4 bases at J, with 11 bases between. The CDR3 length is 13 residues. CDR1 is SNHLY, CDR2 FYNNEI, per germline. As DNA, the CDR3 is TGTGCCAGCAGTCCCGGCGCGGCCTATGGCTACACCTTC. Its translation is CASSPGAAYGYTF.

This clone was observed many times. CDR3 protein: CASSFEYGQGVPETQYF. The CDR3 DNA reads as TGTGCCAGCAGTTTTGAGTACGGACAGGGGGTACCGGAGACCCAGTACTTC. The chain has TRBV27 and TRBJ2-5; 10 bases map to TRBD1. V was pared by 3 bases and J by 5 bases, with 12 bases of the junction left unmatched. Germline assignment: CDR1 MNHEY and CDR2 SMNVEV (reference sequence). CDR3 length equals 17 residues.

This clone was seen a handful of times. The chain links TRBV6-5 to TRBJ1-2, with D tentatively TRBD1 (6 bases). V was shortened by 0 bases and J by 7 bases, with 18 bases between the two germline ends. This CDR3 is 16 amino acids long. Germline V lookup: CDR1 MNHEY, CDR2 SVGAGI. Here the CDR3 reads CASSYSSNGAGVGYTF. The CDR3 DNA is TGTGCCAGCAGTTACTCGAGCAACGGGGCAGGGGTTGGCTACACCTTC.

The gene calls are TRBV11-2 and TRBJ2-5, with D perhaps TRBD2 (5 bases). This CDR3 contains 17 residues. Germline V gives CDR1 SGHAT, CDR2 FQNNGV. V dropped 0 bases and J dropped 7 bases, with 21 bases sitting between them. CDR3 sequence (DNA): TGTGCCAGCAGCTTAGATCTCCAGGACTGGCTCTCTTGGACCCAGTACTTC. It yields the protein CASSLDLQDWLSWTQYF.

In its sample, this clone was seen a few times. The rearrangement uses TRBV29-1 and TRBJ2-7, with TRBD2 matching over 11 bases. After removal of 2 bases from V and 2 bases from J, the junction contained 2 bases not matched to a gene. The length of the CDR3 is 14 residues. CDR1 and CDR2 from the germline V gene are SQVTM and ANQGSEA. The CDR3 sequence: CSVELAGGTYEQYF. Written as DNA, the CDR3 is TGCAGCGTTGAACTAGCGGGGGGAACCTACGAGCAGTACTTC.

The rearrangement uses TRBV19 and TRBJ1-1; TRBD1 matches 7 bases. This CDR3 has 16 amino acids. Germline V gene data show CDR1 as LNHDA and CDR2 as SQIVND (reference sequence). The ends lost 3 bases at V and 1 base at J; junction bases unmatched: 8. CDR3 loop: CASSMGSRQGNTEAFF. DNA for the CDR3: TGTGCCAGTAGTATGGGGTCGAGACAGGGGAACACTGAAGCTTTCTTT.

The rearrangement uses TRBV19 and TRBJ2-2; D perhaps matches TRBD2 (7 bases). Trimming shortened V by 8 bases and J by 5 bases, and 18 bases separated the two germline ends. Per germline, CDR1 LNHDA and CDR2 SQIVND (reference sequence). The CDR3 consists of 15 residues. The CDR3 is CASRPQGGGTGELFF. In DNA form, the CDR3 reads TGTGCCAGTCGTCCCCAGGGAGGGGGGACCGGGGAGCTGTTTTTT.

V gene TRBV7-2 combines with J gene TRBJ2-7, with D perhaps TRBD2 (5 bases). CDR1 SGHTA and CDR2 FQGNSA come from the germline V gene. V lost 5 bases and J lost 2, with 13 bases in between. The CDR3 is 14 residues long. Written as DNA, the CDR3 is TGTGCCAGCAGCGAACGTAGGGAGCCCTACGAGCAGTACTTC. This sequence encodes CASSERREPYEQYF.

The chain is built from TRBV7-9 and TRBJ2-1; 8 bases align to TRBD1. V was pared by 0 bases and J by 8 bases, with 6 bases of the junction left unmatched. CDR1 is SEHNR, CDR2 FQNEAQ, per germline (reference sequence). The CDR3 spans 15 residues. CDR3 sequence: CASSLAQGAWYEQFF. CDR3 DNA sequence: TGTGCCAGCAGCTTAGCTCAGGGGGCTTGGTATGAGCAGTTCTTC.

The chain carries TRBV4-1 and TRBJ1-6; D is perhaps TRBD1 (6 bases). The CDR3 has 15 residues. Trimming stripped 2 bases from V and 4 bases from J, with 9 bases between. Looked up from germline, CDR1 is MGHRA and CDR2 is YSYEKL. The CDR3 here is CASSQPDSYNSPLHF. The CDR3 DNA reads TGCGCCAGCAGCCAACCGGACAGTTATAATTCACCCCTCCACTTT.

The chain couples TRBV5-4 to TRBJ2-3; 9 bases line up with TRBD2. Germline lookup yields CDR1 SGHNT and CDR2 YYREEE (reference sequence). V was pared by 10 bases and J by 3 bases, with 6 bases of the junction left unmatched. The CDR3 runs 13 residues. The CDR3 sequence: CAVSLAGTDTQYF. The CDR3 DNA reads TGTGCCGTCTCACTAGCGGGTACAGATACGCAGTATTTT.

This clone was counted a single time. This chain uses TRBV7-9 with TRBJ2-1, with D possibly matching TRBD2 (5 bases). The CDR3 length is 13 residues. V dropped 5 bases and J dropped 6 bases, with 11 bases sitting between them. The germline V gene has CDR1 SEHNR and CDR2 FQNEAQ (reference sequence). CDR3: CASSRGLLNEQFF. The CDR3 coding sequence is TGTGCCAGCAGCCGAGGACTCCTCAATGAGCAGTTCTTC.

The rearrangement links TRBV24-1 to TRBJ1-5; perhaps TRBD1 as D (5 bases). Germline V gene sequence: CDR1 KGHDR, CDR2 SFDVKD. The V end was cut by 3 bases, the J end by 6 bases, with 11 bases between. CDR3 length: 14 amino acids. CDR3 bases: TGTGCCACCAGTGATAGACAGACGGGTCAGCCCCAGCATTTT. Translated, it gives CATSDRQTGQPQHF.

The table lists this clone with a few counts. This rearrangement joins TRBV5-8 to TRBJ1-2; TRBD1 agrees at 8 bases. Trimming removed 4 bases from V and 4 bases from J; junction bases left unmatched: 15. The germline V gene encodes CDR1 SGHTS and CDR2 YDEGEE. The CDR3 runs 17 residues. The CDR3 here is CASSLGQGGGLSYGYTF. Here the CDR3 DNA reads TGTGCCAGCAGCCTAGGACAGGGAGGTGGTCTGTCCTATGGCTACACCTTC.

This chain connects TRBV3-1 (or the pseudogene TRBV3-2) to TRBJ1-3; D perhaps matches TRBD1 (5 bases). Germline V gene lookup returns CDR1 LGHDT and CDR2 YNNKEL (reference sequence). The V end lost 1 base, the J end lost 0 bases, and 10 bases lay between the germline ends. This CDR3 is built from 16 residues. The CDR3 DNA reads as TGTGCCAGCAGCCAAGGGCCCACAGGCTCTGGAAACACCATATATTTT. This codes for CASSQGPTGSGNTIYF.

The chain links TRBV7-9 to TRBJ1-2, with 8 bases matching TRBD1. CDR3 length: 16 residues. J lost 4 bases, V lost 5 bases, and 12 bases had no gene match. Germline values: CDR1 SEHNR, CDR2 FQNEAQ (reference sequence). The CDR3 nucleotides read TGTGCCAGCAGCCCCGCTGGGACAGGCCTTCTCTATGGCTACACCTTC. This sequence encodes CASSPAGTGLLYGYTF.

This chain uses TRBV14 with TRBJ1-1; D uncertain. The germline V gene encodes CDR1 SGHDN and CDR2 FVKESK. CDR3 length equals 14 residues. The V end lost 0 bases, the J end lost 4 bases, and 9 bases lay between the germline ends. CDR3 residues: CASSQDIGSTEAFF. CDR3 bases: TGTGCCAGCAGCCAAGATATAGGGAGCACTGAAGCTTTCTTT.